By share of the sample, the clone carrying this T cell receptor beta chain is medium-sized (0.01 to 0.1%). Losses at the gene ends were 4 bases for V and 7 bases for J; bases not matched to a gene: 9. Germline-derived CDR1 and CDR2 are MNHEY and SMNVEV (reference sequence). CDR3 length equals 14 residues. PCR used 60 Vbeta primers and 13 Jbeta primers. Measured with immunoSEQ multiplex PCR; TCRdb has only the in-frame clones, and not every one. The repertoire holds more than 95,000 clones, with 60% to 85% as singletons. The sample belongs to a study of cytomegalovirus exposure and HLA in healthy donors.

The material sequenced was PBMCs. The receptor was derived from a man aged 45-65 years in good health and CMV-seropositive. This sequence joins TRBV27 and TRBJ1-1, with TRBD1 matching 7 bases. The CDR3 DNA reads TGTGCCAGCAGTTCAGCCGGGACAGTTTTTGAAGCTTTCTTT. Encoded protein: CASSSAGTVFEAFF.